The table lists the clone carrying this T cell receptor beta chain with many counts. Every individual TCR cDNA molecule carried its own unique molecular identifier, which allowed correction of PCR and sequencing errors. TCRdb passed the 5' RACE reads through MiXCR, listing each CDR3 protein once. Of some 20,000 distinct CDR3 sequences in the sample, more than 8% are singletons; the top ten hold 20% to 25%. The CDR3 runs to 21 residues. Germline loops: CDR1 MGHRA, CDR2 YSYEKL. Trimming took 1 base from V and 0 from J, leaving 25 bases between them. Indicated time point: blood at routine non-recurrence follow-up after resection. These data originate in a study of spatial heterogeneity in lung cancer.

This receptor was identified in a male donor with early-stage non-small cell lung cancer. The material sequenced was PBMCs, taken at follow-up. The genes are TRBV4-1 and TRBJ2-4; D is perhaps TRBD2 (6 bases). The DNA of the CDR3 is TGCGCCAGCAGCCAAGGAGTGGTTGAGGGGAGGAAGGGTATAGCCAAAAACATTCAGTACTTC. It is translated as CASSQGVVEGRKGIAKNIQYF.